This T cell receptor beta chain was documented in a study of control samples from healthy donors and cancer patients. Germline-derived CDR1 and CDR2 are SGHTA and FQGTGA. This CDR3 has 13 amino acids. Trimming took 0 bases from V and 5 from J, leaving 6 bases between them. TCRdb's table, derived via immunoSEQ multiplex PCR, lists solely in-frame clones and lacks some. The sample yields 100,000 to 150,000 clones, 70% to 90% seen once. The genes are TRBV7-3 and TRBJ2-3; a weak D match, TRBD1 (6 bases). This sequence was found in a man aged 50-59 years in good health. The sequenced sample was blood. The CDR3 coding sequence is TGTGCCAGCAGCTTAACGGGACAAGATACGCAGTATTTT. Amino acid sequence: CASSLTGQDTQYF.